One sample yielded the 19 T cell receptor beta chains listed below, sequenced in a study of T cells in Graves' hyperthyroidism and ophthalmopathy. Researchers took RNA transcripts and amplified the TCR beta CDR3 regions from them. The HTBI primer set served for first-round RT-PCR of the TCR CDR3. One entry per CDR3 protein, called by TCRdb with MiXCR from the multiplex PCR reads. This table holds approximately 640,000 distinct CDR3 sequences, less than 45% found once. Sequencing was carried out using peripheral blood or thyroid tissue (not recorded which). The receptors stem from an adult man with Graves' disease, either hyperthyroidism or ophthalmopathy (not recorded which).

This clonotype is a singleton in its sample. The rearrangement joins TRBV7-2 to TRBJ2-3; D gene unclear. Between the trimmed V and J ends, which lost 3 bases and 5 bases, there was a span of 6 bases. Germline CDR1 is SGHTA and CDR2 is FQGNSA. The CDR3 is 12 residues long. DNA of the CDR3: TGTGCCAGCAGCTTGGATCAAGATACGCAGTATTTT. It codes for CASSLDQDTQYF.

In this sample, this clonotype turned up many times. The V gene is TRBV24-1, the J gene TRBJ1-2, with a possible D match to TRBD1 (6 bases). V lost 5 bases to trimming and J lost 6 bases, with 12 bases between them. Per the germline V gene, CDR1 is KGHDR and CDR2 is SFDVKD. The CDR3 is 13 residues long. CDR3 protein: CATSGQGRNGYTF. CDR3 nucleotides: TGTGCCACCAGTGGCCAGGGGAGGAATGGCTACACCTTC.

The chain recombines TRBV4-2 with TRBJ2-7, with 8 nucleotides matching TRBD2. The CDR3 contains 17 residues. The germline gives CDR1 LGHNA, CDR2 YNFKEQ. Losses at the gene ends were 1 base for V and 4 bases for J; bases not matched to a gene: 12. This CDR3 is CASSQGSGTGGRYEQYF. The CDR3, as DNA: TGTGCCAGCAGCCAAGGTTCTGGAACGGGGGGGCGTTACGAGCAGTACTTC.

Note on this clonotype: A much larger clone lies a single base off, so this may be a read error. V is TRBV7-2 and J is TRBJ2-7; the D is unclear. Germline V CDR1 and CDR2: SGHTA, FQGNSA. The CDR3 is made up of 12 amino acids. Here the CDR3 reads CVSSPRMSEQYF. CDR3 DNA sequence: TGTGTCAGCAGCCCACGGATGAGCGAGCAGTACTTC. The full variable domain, in which reference TRBV7-2 and TRBJ2-7 provide the parts outside the CDR3, is GAGVSQSPSNKVTEKGKDVELRCDPISGHTALYWYRQSLGQGLEFLIYFQGNSAPDKSGLPSDRFSAERTGGSVSTLTIQRTQQEDSAVYLCVSSPRMSEQYFGPGTRLTVT.

This clonotype occurred many times. V and J are TRBV7-8 and TRBJ2-7; D uncertain. The V gene's germline CDR1 is SGHVS and CDR2 FQNEAQ. V was cut by 0 bases and J by 3 bases, with 12 bases left in between. The CDR3 spans 15 residues. The CDR3 DNA reads as TGTGCCAGCAGCTTAGCCCTCGATTTGTACTACGAGCAGTACTTC. This sequence encodes CASSLALDLYYEQYF.

The genes are TRBV6-6 and TRBJ2-7; TRBD1 matches 7 bases. Germline values: CDR1 MNHNY, CDR2 SVGAGI (reference sequence). The V and J ends lost 5 bases and 5 bases, in that order; junction bases with no gene match: 6. The CDR3 covers 13 residues. In nucleotides, the CDR3 is TGTGCCAGCAGTGCCACAGGGGAGAACGAGCAGTACTTC. Its protein product is CASSATGENEQYF.

A note on this clonotype: This CDR3 is missing its conserved last phenylalanine or tryptophan, likely due to a read error. The limits of the CDR3 on the DNA are not certain, so only TCRdb's listed CDR3 is given. The chain recombines TRBV15 with TRBJ2-5; the D call in the table, TRBD1, was not verified against the DNA. The length of the CDR3 is 16 amino acids, counting both ends. Germline lookup yields CDR1 LNHNV and CDR2 YYDKDF (reference sequence). The CDR3 protein is CATSRDLVQGGYTFGS.

The chain combines TRBV7-9 with TRBJ2-7, with 8 bases fitting TRBD2. Germline loops: CDR1 SEHNR, CDR2 FQNEAQ (reference sequence). The CDR3 extends over 15 amino acids. Trimming removed 2 bases from V and 5 bases from J; junction bases left unmatched: 8. The CDR3 sequence: CASSLSETSANEQYF. The CDR3 coding sequence is TGTGCCAGCAGCTTAAGCGAGACTAGCGCTAACGAGCAGTACTTC.

This clonotype was seen more than once but under ten times. J is TRBJ2-5 and V is TRBV11-2; 8 nucleotides agree with TRBD1. In germline, CDR1 is SGHAT, CDR2 FQNNGV. This CDR3 has 12 amino acids. Losses at the gene ends were 5 bases for V and 7 bases for J; bases not matched to a gene: 3. The CDR3: CASSPGTGTQYF. The CDR3 nucleotides read TGTGCCAGCAGCCCGGGGACAGGGACCCAGTACTTC. Filled out from reference TRBV11-2 and TRBJ2-5, the complete variable domain reads EAGVAQSPRYKIIEKRQSVAFWCNPISGHATLYWYQQILGQGPKLLIQFQNNGVVDDSQLPKDRFSAERLKGVDSTLKIQPAKLEDSAVYLCASSPGTGTQYFGPGTRLLVL.

The V call is TRBV6-5, the J call TRBJ1-1; D gene uncertain. In germline, CDR1 is MNHEY, CDR2 SVGAGI. Trimming removed 6 bases at V and 0 bases at J, with 23 bases between. The CDR3 is 18 residues long. Written as DNA, the CDR3 is TGTGCCAGCAGCGTGTTACGGAATCCTTTGCGTGTGAACACTGAAGCTTTCTTT. Protein sequence: CASSVLRNPLRVNTEAFF.

This clonotype was detected once. A much more abundant neighbour one base away suggests this may be a read error. The V and J genes are TRBV10-3 and TRBJ2-7; D is ambiguous. This CDR3 is 12 amino acids long. CDR1 ENHRY and CDR2 SYGVKD come from the germline V gene. Between the trimmed V and J ends, which lost 6 bases and 3 bases, there was a span of 9 bases. This CDR3 is CAIREADYEQYF. The CDR3 bases are TGTGCCATCAGAGAGGCGGACTACGAGCAGTACTTC.

This clonotype was detected once. A read error may explain this, as a much larger clone is one base away. The rearrangement uses TRBV29-1 and TRBJ1-4, with D tentatively TRBD1 (5 bases). This CDR3 is built from 14 residues. V dropped 2 bases and J dropped 3 bases, with 10 bases sitting between them. Germline loops: CDR1 SQVTM, CDR2 ANQGSEA. The CDR3 nucleotides are TGCAGCGTTGAAAGGGACTTAGCTAATGAAAAACTGTTTTTT. It specifies CSVERDLANEKLFF.

The V and J genes are TRBV15 and TRBJ2-7; D gene ambiguous. This CDR3 region has 10 residues. Germline V gene lookup returns CDR1 LNHNV and CDR2 YYDKDF (reference sequence). V dropped 8 bases and J dropped 10 bases, with 12 bases sitting between them. CDR3 in amino acids: CATGPREQYF. DNA of the CDR3: TGTGCCACCGGGCCTCGCGAACAGTACTTC.

This clonotype turned up a few times. The chain is built from TRBV7-9 and TRBJ1-3, with D perhaps TRBD1 (6 bases). Per the germline V gene, CDR1 is SEHNR and CDR2 is FQNEAQ (reference sequence). V lost 6 bases and J lost 2, with 11 bases in between. The CDR3 covers 14 residues. CDR3 sequence (DNA): TGTGCCAGCAGTTTACCAGGGGCTGGAAACACCATATATTTT. Its translation: CASSLPGAGNTIYF. Drawing the rest from reference TRBV7-9 and TRBJ1-3, the complete variable domain is DTGVSQNPRHKITKRGQNVTFRCDPISEHNRLYWYRQTLGQGPEFLTYFQNEAQLEKSRLLSDRFSAERPKGSFSTLEIQRTEQGDSAMYLCASSLPGAGNTIYFGEGSWLTVV.

Remarks on this clonotype: Its ends do not fully match the called genes, so a read error is possible. The chain carries TRBV12-3 or TRBV12-4 and TRBJ2-7; 9 bases agree with TRBD1. This CDR3 region has 14 residues. As DNA, the CDR3 is TGTGTCAGCAGAACCGGGACAGGGAACGGGGAGCAGTACTTC. As protein: CVSRTGTGNGEQYF.

This chain connects TRBV6-5 to TRBJ1-3; no firm D call. V dropped 0 bases and J dropped 0 bases, with 9 bases sitting between them. This CDR3 region has 16 residues. Germline V gene lookup returns CDR1 MNHEY and CDR2 SVGAGI. The CDR3 nucleotides read TGTGCCAGCAGTTACTCGAGGGCCTTCTCTGGAAACACCATATATTTT. It codes for CASSYSRAFSGNTIYF.

This clonotype occurred many times. The rearrangement links TRBV7-9 to TRBJ1-2; 8 bases align to TRBD1. V trimming: 1 base; J trimming: 2 bases; junction bases outside the gene matches: 0. The germline CDR1 and CDR2 sequences are SEHNR and FQNEAQ (reference sequence). There are 14 residues in the CDR3. The CDR3 sequence is CASSLGTGNYGYTF. The CDR3 DNA sequence: TGTGCCAGCAGCTTAGGGACAGGGAACTATGGCTACACCTTC.

As for this clonotype: The junction and the germline gene differ at one end; a read error may be behind it. The genes are TRBV7-3 and TRBJ2-2, with a possible D match to TRBD1 (6 bases). The CDR3 is 15 residues long. Per germline, CDR1 SGHTA and CDR2 FQGTGA. The CDR3 loop is CASSLTPGPAGEPFF. For the CDR3, the DNA is TGTGCCAGCAGCTTAACGCCCGGACCGGCAGGGGAGCCGTTTTTT.

The rearrangement joins TRBV4-1 to TRBJ1-4; D gene unclear. This CDR3 has 13 amino acids. Germline values: CDR1 MGHRA, CDR2 YSYEKL. Trimming took off 4 bases at V and 4 bases at J, with 7 bases between the two ends. The CDR3 DNA is TGCGCCAGCAGCCCGACCGATAATGAAAAACTGTTTTTT. Amino acid sequence: CASSPTDNEKLFF.